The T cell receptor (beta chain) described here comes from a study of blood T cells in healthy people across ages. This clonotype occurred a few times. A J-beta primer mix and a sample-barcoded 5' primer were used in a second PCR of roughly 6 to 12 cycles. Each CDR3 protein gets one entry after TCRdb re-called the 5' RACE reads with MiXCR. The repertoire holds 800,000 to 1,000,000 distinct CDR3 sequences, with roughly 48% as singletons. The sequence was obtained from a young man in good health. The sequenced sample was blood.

The CDR3 nucleotides are TGTGCCACCAGCAGAGATACTAATGGCTACACCTTC. Translating it yields CATSRDTNGYTF. This sequence joins TRBV15 and TRBJ1-2; no clear D gene. V dropped 0 bases and J dropped 6 bases, with 5 bases sitting between them. Germline V CDR1 and CDR2: LNHNV, YYDKDF (reference sequence). This CDR3 spans 12 amino acids.